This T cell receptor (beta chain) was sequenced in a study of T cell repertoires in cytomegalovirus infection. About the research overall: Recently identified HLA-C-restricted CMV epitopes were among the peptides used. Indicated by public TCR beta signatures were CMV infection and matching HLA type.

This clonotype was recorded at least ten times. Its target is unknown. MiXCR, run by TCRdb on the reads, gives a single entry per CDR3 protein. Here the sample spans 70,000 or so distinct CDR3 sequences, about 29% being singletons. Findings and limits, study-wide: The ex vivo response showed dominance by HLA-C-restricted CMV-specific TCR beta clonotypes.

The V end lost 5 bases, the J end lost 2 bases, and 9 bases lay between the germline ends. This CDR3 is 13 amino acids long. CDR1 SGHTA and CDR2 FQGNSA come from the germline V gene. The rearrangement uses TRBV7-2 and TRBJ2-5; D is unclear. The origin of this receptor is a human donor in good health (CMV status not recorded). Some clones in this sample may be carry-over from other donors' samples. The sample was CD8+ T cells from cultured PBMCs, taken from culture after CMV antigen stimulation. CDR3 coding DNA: TGTGCCAGCAGCGTGGGTTATCAAGAGACCCAGTACTTC. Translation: CASSVGYQETQYF.